The 19 T cell receptor beta chains below were found in one sample sequenced in a study of long-term antiretroviral therapy in people with HIV. Samples were assayed with immunoSEQ v3.0 at survey level. Clones were sequenced by immunoSEQ multiplex PCR, and TCRdb holds only the in-frame ones, with some missing. The sample shows tens of thousands of clones, roughly 83% of them seen only once. This material consisted of unsorted PBMCs, taken about 2.7 years after starting antiretroviral therapy. The receptors derive from a man aged 25-40 years with HIV.

This clone showed up just once. The chain couples TRBV28 to TRBJ2-5; 8 nucleotides match TRBD2. Trimming at V came to 5 bases and at J to 5 bases, leaving 10 bases not matched to a gene. Looked up from germline, CDR1 is MDHEN and CDR2 is SYDVKM. The CDR3 is 15 amino acids. The CDR3 region is CASSQSGGRSETQYF. CDR3 DNA sequence: TGTGCCAGCAGTCAAAGCGGGGGTCGATCGGAGACCCAGTACTTC.

This sequence joins TRBV29-1 and TRBJ1-6; TRBD1 is a possible D gene (5 bases). This CDR3 region has 13 residues. Trimming removed 6 bases from V and 9 bases from J, with 15 bases in between. Germline CDR1 and CDR2: SQVTM and ANQGSEA. DNA of the CDR3: TGCAGCGTCGGGGACGGGGGAGGTTCACCCCTCCACTTT. Translating it yields CSVGDGGGSPLHF.

The V gene is TRBV5-1, the J gene TRBJ1-2, with a tentative D call TRBD1 (6 bases). V lost 3 bases and J 2 bases, leaving 17 bases between the germline ends. CDR1 is SGHRS, CDR2 YFSETQ, per germline. The CDR3 has 16 residues. The DNA of the CDR3 is TGCGCCAGCAGCTCATTAAACACAGGGCTGAACTATGGCTACACCTTC. Translated: CASSSLNTGLNYGYTF.

This clone was counted between two and nine times. This rearrangement joins TRBV2 to TRBJ2-1, with unresolved D. In germline, CDR1 is SNHLY, CDR2 FYNNEI. The CDR3 has 11 amino acids. Trimming stripped 8 bases from V and 6 bases from J, with 8 bases between. CDR3 in DNA: TGTGCCAGCGCCGCCTCCAATGAGCAGTTCTTC. This translates into CASAASNEQFF. The entire variable domain, with the rest obtained from reference TRBV2 and TRBJ2-1, is as follows: EPEVTQTPSHQVTQMGQEVILRCVPISNHLYFYWYRQILGQKVEFLVSFYNNEISEKSEIFDDQFSVERPDGSNFTLKIRSTKLEDSAMYFCASAASNEQFFGPGTRLTVL.

This clone came up once. The chain joins TRBV7-9 to TRBJ2-3, with TRBD2 matching over 11 bases. The length of the CDR3 is 18 residues. After removal of 4 bases from V and 2 bases from J, the junction contained 11 bases not matched to a gene. Germline V CDR1 and CDR2: SEHNR, FQNEAQ (reference sequence). The CDR3 loop is CASSSSPRLAGTTDTQYF. CDR3 DNA sequence: TGTGCCAGCAGCTCCTCCCCCCGACTAGCGGGAACCACAGATACGCAGTATTTT.

V usage is TRBV4-2 and J usage is TRBJ1-1, with unresolved D. Germline V gives CDR1 LGHNA, CDR2 YNFKEQ. The CDR3 consists of 16 residues. The V end was cut by 0 bases, the J end by 6 bases, with 17 bases between. The DNA for the CDR3 is TGTGCCAGCAGCCAAGATAGCGGAAATTTTAGTCCTGAAGCTTTCTTT. Its translation: CASSQDSGNFSPEAFF.

This sequence joins TRBV18 and TRBJ1-4, with D hard to call. Deletions cut 4 bases from V and 3 bases from J, with 15 bases between. The germline V gene has CDR1 KGHSH and CDR2 LQKENI. This CDR3 is built from 16 residues. DNA for the CDR3: TGTGCCAGCTCACTACAGCTCCAGGATCCTAATGAAAAACTGTTTTTT. Protein sequence: CASSLQLQDPNEKLFF.

CDR3 coding DNA: TGTGCCAGCAGCGCGAAGGACAGAGAATTCAATGAGCAGTTCTTC. This sequence encodes CASSAKDREFNEQFF. V is TRBV5-4 and J is TRBJ2-1; D might be TRBD1 (6 bases). Germline V gene lookup returns CDR1 SGHNT and CDR2 YYREEE (reference sequence). The CDR3 is made up of 15 amino acids. The ends were cut back, 4 bases at V and 6 bases at J, with 17 bases in the middle.

The V call is TRBV6-6, the J call TRBJ1-1, with a tentative D call TRBD1 (5 bases). The CDR3 consists of 16 residues. Trimming removed 8 bases at V and 1 base at J, with 20 bases between. Germline V lookup: CDR1 MNHNY, CDR2 SVGAGI (reference sequence). Here the CDR3 reads CASANRAGGTNTEAFF. CDR3 bases: TGTGCCAGCGCCAACCGAGCGGGCGGGACGAACACTGAAGCTTTCTTT.

V is TRBV5-1 and J is TRBJ2-7; D gene uncertain. Germline assignment: CDR1 SGHRS and CDR2 YFSETQ. Trimming removed 0 bases from V and 2 bases from J, with 9 bases in between. This CDR3 is built from 14 residues. CDR3 DNA sequence: TGCGCCAGCAGCTTGGGAGTCCCCCCCTACGAGCAGTACTTC. As protein: CASSLGVPPYEQYF.

The sample holds a few counts of this clone. The V call is TRBV28, the J call TRBJ1-5; D might be TRBD1 (6 bases). V was clipped by 2 bases and J by 4 bases, with 15 bases between them. This CDR3 region has 16 residues. CDR1 is MDHEN, CDR2 SYDVKM, per germline. CDR3 amino acids: CASSLPLDSQNQPQHF. The CDR3 bases are TGTGCCAGCAGTTTACCGCTGGACAGCCAAAATCAGCCCCAGCATTTT.

This clone was seen once. The gene calls are TRBV11-2 and TRBJ1-5; D uncertain. Trimming removed 1 base from V and 1 base from J, with 5 bases in between. Germline-derived CDR1 and CDR2 are SGHAT and FQNNGV. CDR3 length: 14 amino acids. This CDR3 is CASSLGRSNQPQHF. The CDR3 region has the DNA TGTGCCAGCAGCTTAGGTCGCAGCAATCAGCCCCAGCATTTT.

The rearrangement uses TRBV18 and TRBJ1-2; tentative D call: TRBD1 (5 bases). Germline-derived CDR1 and CDR2 are KGHSH and LQKENI. This CDR3 spans 12 amino acids. Trimming stripped 6 bases from V and 7 bases from J, with 12 bases between. The CDR3 DNA reads TGTGCCAGCTCCCGGGGGGAGACTGGCTACACCTTC. This gives the protein CASSRGETGYTF.

Written as DNA, the CDR3 is TGCAGCGCCTCGGGGGGGATCGGTACGCCCCTCCACTTT. Its protein product is CSASGGIGTPLHF. The chain uses TRBV29-1 and TRBJ1-6, with D perhaps matching TRBD1 (5 bases). Deletions cut 7 bases from V and 13 bases from J, with 20 bases between. Germline V gives CDR1 SQVTM, CDR2 ANQGSEA. The CDR3 runs to 13 residues.

The chain combines TRBV28 with TRBJ1-5; D may be TRBD1 (6 bases). The germline gives CDR1 MDHEN, CDR2 SYDVKM. This CDR3 region has 15 residues. Trimming left V 6 bases short and J 2 bases short, with 14 bases between. CDR3 nucleotide sequence: TGTGCCAGCAGGGGGGGCTCGATTGGCAATCAGCCCCAGCATTTT. Amino acids: CASRGGSIGNQPQHF.

V gene TRBV18 combines with J gene TRBJ2-7; D is perhaps TRBD1 or TRBD2 (7 bases each). This CDR3 has 16 amino acids. Germline V gives CDR1 KGHSH, CDR2 LQKENI. Trimming removed 0 bases from V and 8 bases from J, with 20 bases in between. CDR3 residues: CASSPPGGTAFRKQYF. CDR3 coding DNA: TGTGCCAGCTCACCACCGGGAGGGACAGCCTTTAGGAAGCAGTACTTC.

The V gene is TRBV5-6, the J gene TRBJ1-2; D gene unclear. The CDR3 contains 15 residues. Between the trimmed V and J ends, which lost 3 bases and 0 bases, there was a span of 12 bases. Germline loops: CDR1 SGHDT, CDR2 YYEEEE. The CDR3 DNA reads as TGTGCCAGCAGCTCACCGGGAGTCACTAACTATGGCTACACCTTC. Translation: CASSSPGVTNYGYTF.

The chain joins TRBV28 to TRBJ1-4; no firm D call. Trimming stripped 3 bases from V and 8 bases from J, with 13 bases between. The CDR3 is 14 amino acids. Germline-derived CDR1 and CDR2 are MDHEN and SYDVKM. CDR3 amino acids: CASSFRGMGEKLFF. The CDR3 DNA sequence: TGTGCCAGCAGTTTTCGGGGTATGGGGGAAAAACTGTTTTTT.

The V call is TRBV30, the J call TRBJ2-3; TRBD2 matches at 12 bases. The CDR3 is 15 residues long. From germline, CDR1 is GTSNPN and CDR2 SVGIG (reference sequence). Trimming at V came to 2 bases and at J to 5 bases, leaving 5 bases not matched to a gene. Here the CDR3 reads CAWSQTSGSVDTQYF. CDR3 in DNA: TGTGCCTGGAGTCAGACTAGCGGGAGTGTAGATACGCAGTATTTT.